This T cell receptor (beta chain) was profiled in a study of metastatic and nonmetastatic thyroid tumors. Study-level findings and limits: Within blood and tumor, benign nodules reportedly had significantly lower TCR beta diversity than malignant thyroid tumors did.

Until they underwent thyroid surgery, no patient had received any treatment. This clone was observed a few times. Its matching antigen is unknown. TCRdb re-called clones via MiXCR from the PCR reads. Among 30,000 to 40,000 clones listed, 35% to 40% were seen once. The sample comprised tumor tissue. The sequence came from a female donor with papillary thyroid cancer or a benign thyroid nodule (not recorded which). Some clones in this sample may be carry-over from other donors' samples.

This CDR3 is CASSWVVGGDVLFF. The CDR3 coding sequence is TGTGCCAGCAGTTGGGTGGTGGGGGGGGATGTACTGTTTTTT. The gene calls are TRBV12-3 or TRBV12-4 and TRBJ1-4; a possible D gene is TRBD1 (5 bases). V lost 4 bases to trimming and J lost 13 bases, with 19 bases between them. This CDR3 spans 14 amino acids.